The 27 T cell receptor beta chains in this list originate from one sample, sequenced in a study of blood T cell repertoires in COVID-19. The protocol was immunoSEQ multiplex PCR, while the TCRdb copy is restricted to in-frame clones and leaves out a portion. The sample has 65,000 to 70,000 clones; over 85% are singletons. Source material: peripheral blood. These TCRs come from a man between 65 and 80 years old with active COVID-19.

V usage is TRBV7-2 and J usage is TRBJ2-2; TRBD1 is a possible D gene (5 bases). V was shortened by 0 bases and J by 2 bases, with 7 bases between the two germline ends. Germline V lookup: CDR1 SGHTA, CDR2 FQGNSA. This CDR3 is 15 amino acids long. CDR3 nucleotides: TGTGCCAGCAGCTTAGCCGACAGAAACACCGGGGAGCTGTTTTTT. Translated, it gives CASSLADRNTGELFF.

The CDR3 nucleotides read TGTGCCAGCAGCGTAGTTGGAGGAGAGAACACTGAAGCTTTCTTT. This sequence encodes CASSVVGGENTEAFF. The chain employs TRBV9 and TRBJ1-1; D unresolved. From germline, CDR1 is SGDLS and CDR2 YYNGEE. This CDR3 has 15 amino acids. Trimming stripped 0 bases from V and 1 base from J, with 10 bases between.

This chain links TRBV5-1 with TRBJ1-1; no firm D call. V gave up 0 bases and J gave up 1 base, with 7 bases separating them. Germline-derived CDR1 and CDR2 are SGHRS and YFSETQ. The CDR3 spans 14 residues. This chain's CDR3 is CASSLVPENTEAFF. The CDR3 DNA reads as TGCGCCAGCAGCTTGGTCCCAGAGAACACTGAAGCTTTCTTT.

The chain is built from TRBV6-6 and TRBJ2-5; 10 bases fit TRBD1. The germline CDR1 and CDR2 sequences are MNHNY and SVGAGI (reference sequence). J was trimmed by 2 bases and V by 5 bases; bases with no gene match: 2. The CDR3 consists of 14 residues. CDR3 sequence: CASSRDRGQETQYF. DNA for the CDR3: TGTGCCAGCAGTCGGGACAGGGGACAAGAGACCCAGTACTTC.

This clone occurred once. This chain links TRBV3-1 (or the pseudogene TRBV3-2) with TRBJ1-4, with TRBD1 matching 7 bases. Trimming took 5 bases from V and 4 from J; bases not matched to a gene: 7. This CDR3 is 15 amino acids long. Looked up from germline, CDR1 is LGHDT and CDR2 is YNNKEL (reference sequence). The CDR3 DNA sequence: TGTGCCAGCAGCGTAGGGGGCTGGGATAATGAAAAACTGTTTTTT. It translates to CASSVGGWDNEKLFF.

The rearrangement uses TRBV5-1 and TRBJ2-6, with D uncertain. Germline values: CDR1 SGHRS, CDR2 YFSETQ. The CDR3 totals 15 residues. The ends were cut back, 4 bases at V and 0 bases at J, with 8 bases in the middle. This chain's CDR3 is CASSPSGSGANVLTF. The CDR3 DNA is TGCGCCAGCAGCCCCTCAGGCTCTGGGGCCAACGTCCTGACTTTC.

This clone was seen more than once but under ten times. The V gene is TRBV3-1 (or the pseudogene TRBV3-2), the J gene TRBJ2-1; no definite D call. Trimming stripped 1 base from V and 2 bases from J, with 12 bases between. The V gene's germline CDR1 is LGHDT and CDR2 YNNKEL (reference sequence). The CDR3 totals 16 residues. The CDR3: CASSQGRQATYNEQFF. CDR3 sequence (DNA): TGTGCCAGCAGCCAAGGACGTCAGGCTACCTACAATGAGCAGTTCTTC.

The genes are TRBV2 and TRBJ1-1; TRBD1 aligns across 7 bases. The ends lost 0 bases at V and 3 bases at J; junction bases unmatched: 10. CDR3 size: 17 residues. CDR1 and CDR2 from the germline V gene are SNHLY and FYNNEI. The CDR3 region is CASSEAGAGGVYTEAFF. The CDR3, as DNA: TGTGCCAGCAGTGAAGCGGGGGCAGGGGGTGTATACACTGAAGCTTTCTTT.

This clone was seen once. The DNA for the CDR3 is TGCAGGTCCGGGGGCACTGAAGCTTTCTTT. Protein product: CRSGGTEAFF. The chain combines TRBV20-1 with TRBJ1-1, with D possibly matching TRBD1 (5 bases). CDR1 DFQATT and CDR2 SNEGSKA come from the germline V gene (reference sequence). The CDR3 has 10 residues.

The chain has TRBV4-2 and TRBJ1-5, with 11 bases that match TRBD1. Germline CDR1 is LGHNA and CDR2 is YNFKEQ. V lost 0 bases, J lost 7 bases, and 2 bases stayed unmatched. The CDR3 loop spans 15 amino acids. The CDR3 DNA reads as TGTGCCAGCAGCCAAGAGGGACAGGGGGTCCAGCCCCAGCATTTT. This encodes CASSQEGQGVQPQHF.

In its sample, this clone was seen once. This sequence joins TRBV30 and TRBJ1-1; weak D call: TRBD1 (5 bases). Germline lookup yields CDR1 GTSNPN and CDR2 SVGIG (reference sequence). The CDR3 has 13 amino acids. V was cut by 1 base and J by 1 base, with 7 bases left in between. The CDR3 coding sequence is TGTGCCTGGAGTGGGCAGGGGAACACTGAAGCTTTCTTT. It yields the protein CAWSGQGNTEAFF. Combining the CDR3 with reference TRBV30 and TRBJ1-1 gives the whole variable domain SQTIHQWPATLVQPVGSPLSLECTVEGTSNPNLYWYRQAAGRGLQLLFYSVGIGQISSEVPQNLSASRPQDRQFILSSKKLLLSDSGFYLCAWSGQGNTEAFFGQGTRLTVV.

Notes on this clone: The identical CDR3 is also encoded by other nucleotide sequences in the sample. The chain recombines TRBV11-2 with TRBJ1-5; TRBD1 matches at 7 bases. The V gene end was trimmed by 5 bases and the J gene end by 3 bases; junction bases not matched to a gene: 4. CDR1 is SGHAT and CDR2 is FQNNGV in the germline V gene. CDR3 length: 14 amino acids. CDR3 coding DNA: TGTGCCAGCAGCCTCGACAGGGCCAATCAGCCCCAGCATTTT. Amino acids: CASSLDRANQPQHF.

The rearrangement joins TRBV5-1 to TRBJ2-7, with 8 bases identical to TRBD1. With V trimmed by 4 bases and J by 3 bases, 6 bases remained unmatched. This CDR3 contains 14 residues. Germline CDR1 is SGHRS and CDR2 is YFSETQ. The CDR3 loop is CASSPTGANYEQYV. CDR3 DNA sequence: TGCGCCAGCAGCCCGACAGGGGCCAACTACGAGCAGTACGTC.

V and J are TRBV14 and TRBJ1-6; 9 nucleotides agree with TRBD1. CDR1 is SGHDN and CDR2 is FVKESK in the germline V gene. The CDR3 runs 14 residues. Losses at the gene ends were 6 bases for V and 9 bases for J; bases not matched to a gene: 6. In DNA, the CDR3 is TGTGCCAGCAGGCTGACAGGGGGTAGTTCACCCCTCCACTTT. Amino acids: CASRLTGGSSPLHF.

V usage is TRBV5-1 and J usage is TRBJ2-1; 9 nucleotides line up with TRBD1. Germline CDR1 is SGHRS and CDR2 is YFSETQ. This CDR3 region has 15 residues. V dropped 3 bases and J dropped 2; count of bases not matched to a gene: 3. CDR3: CASSSGQGTYNEQFF. The CDR3 bases are TGCGCCAGCAGCTCTGGACAGGGGACCTACAATGAGCAGTTCTTC.

The V and J genes are TRBV27 and TRBJ1-5; tentatively, D is TRBD1 (6 bases). V dropped 5 bases and J dropped 4 bases, with 12 bases sitting between them. The CDR3 contains 14 residues. The germline gives CDR1 MNHEY, CDR2 SMNVEV (reference sequence). DNA of the CDR3: TGTGCCAGCAGTCAGGGGAGGGGGAATCAGCCCCAGCATTTT. The encoded protein is CASSQGRGNQPQHF.

The rearrangement links TRBV7-9 to TRBJ1-1; TRBD1 aligns across 8 bases. With V trimmed by 7 bases and J by 1 base, 5 bases remained unmatched. Germline values: CDR1 SEHNR, CDR2 FQNEAQ (reference sequence). This CDR3 is 14 amino acids long. CDR3 nucleotides: TGTGCCAGCAAACGGACAGGGCAGAACACTGAAGCTTTCTTT. As protein: CASKRTGQNTEAFF.

CDR3 sequence reads: CATSDRQGRETEAFF. The CDR3 DNA follows: TGTGCCACCAGTGACAGACAGGGGAGAGAAACTGAAGCTTTCTTT. The chain recombines TRBV24-1 with TRBJ1-1; 8 nucleotides align to TRBD1. The CDR3 is 15 residues long. The J segment lost 5 bases and the V segment lost 4 bases, leaving 8 bases of the junction unmatched. Germline V lookup: CDR1 KGHDR, CDR2 SFDVKD.

This chain links TRBV7-2 with TRBJ2-1; TRBD2 is a possible D gene (7 bases). Germline V lookup: CDR1 SGHTA, CDR2 FQGNSA. The CDR3 is 17 residues long. V was shortened by 5 bases and J by 5 bases, with 22 bases between the two germline ends. For the CDR3, the DNA is TGTGCCAGCAGCCCGAGTGCAGTAACGGGGGGCCACAATGAGCAGTTCTTC. Translated, it gives CASSPSAVTGGHNEQFF.

This clone has a single count. The J gene is TRBJ2-3, the V gene TRBV24-1; D remains unclear. CDR1 KGHDR and CDR2 SFDVKD come from the germline V gene. V shed 5 bases and J shed 0 bases, with 5 bases lying between them. The CDR3 spans 13 residues. In DNA form, the CDR3 reads TGTGCCACCAGTGTCAGTAGCACAGATACGCAGTATTTT. This gives the protein CATSVSSTDTQYF.

The chain couples TRBV11-3 to TRBJ2-1, with TRBD1 identical over 8 bases. This CDR3 is 16 amino acids long. Germline loops: CDR1 SGHNT, CDR2 YENEEA. Trimming took 5 bases from V and 7 from J; bases not matched to a gene: 13. The CDR3 is CASSPPLETGGNEQFF. CDR3 DNA: TGTGCCAGCAGCCCCCCGTTGGAAACAGGGGGGAATGAGCAGTTCTTC.

This chain joins TRBV7-2 and TRBJ2-3, with 10 bases lining up with TRBD2. J gave up 0 bases and V 6 bases, and 6 bases lay outside the gene matches. Germline lookup yields CDR1 SGHTA and CDR2 FQGNSA. This CDR3 has 16 amino acids. CDR3 sequence: CASSISGGTSTDTQYF. The CDR3 DNA reads TGTGCCAGCAGTATTAGCGGGGGGACCAGCACAGATACGCAGTATTTT.

V usage is TRBV4-1 and J usage is TRBJ2-3, with a possible D match to TRBD2 (6 bases). Looked up from germline, CDR1 is MGHRA and CDR2 is YSYEKL. This CDR3 has 18 amino acids. Trimming pared 0 bases from V and 1 base from J, leaving 17 bases between. The CDR3 loop is CASSQDGGSGSRTDTQYF. DNA of the CDR3: TGCGCCAGCAGCCAAGACGGAGGGAGCGGTTCCCGCACAGATACGCAGTATTTT.

This chain uses TRBV3-1 (or the pseudogene TRBV3-2) with TRBJ2-4; TRBD1 aligns across 8 bases. J gave up 0 bases and V 0 bases, and 4 bases lay outside the gene matches. Germline loops: CDR1 LGHDT, CDR2 YNNKEL (reference sequence). The CDR3 length is 17 residues. CDR3 sequence: CASSQDGQGQAKNIQYF. In DNA, the CDR3 is TGTGCCAGCAGCCAAGATGGACAGGGACAAGCCAAAAACATTCAGTACTTC.

The V gene is TRBV27, the J gene TRBJ1-6; TRBD1 is a possible D gene (6 bases). The CDR3 spans 17 residues. Germline CDR1 reads MNHEY; CDR2 reads SMNVEV (reference sequence). Trimming pared 7 bases from V and 6 bases from J, leaving 22 bases between. CDR3 protein: CASTPLIRTDTNSPLHF. As DNA, the CDR3 is TGTGCCAGCACTCCCCTGATTCGGACAGATACTAATTCACCCCTCCACTTT.

This clone has a single count. CDR3 nucleotide sequence: TGTGCCAGCAGTGACTCGAGGACTGGGACAGATACGCAGTATTTT. Translated: CASSDSRTGTDTQYF. The V gene is TRBV6-4, the J gene TRBJ2-3, with D tentatively TRBD2 (5 bases). The CDR3 is 15 amino acids. Germline V gives CDR1 MRHNA, CDR2 SNTAGT. V gave up 0 bases and J gave up 3 bases, with 10 bases separating them.

The chain employs TRBV20-1 and TRBJ2-1, with 9 positions matching TRBD2. The germline V gene encodes CDR1 DFQATT and CDR2 SNEGSKA (reference sequence). CDR3 length: 14 residues. V was pared by 3 bases and J by 9 bases, with 9 bases of the junction left unmatched. The CDR3 DNA sequence: TGCAGTGCTAGTCTCGCTAGCGGGGCCAGTGAGCAGTTCTTC. This sequence encodes CSASLASGASEQFF.